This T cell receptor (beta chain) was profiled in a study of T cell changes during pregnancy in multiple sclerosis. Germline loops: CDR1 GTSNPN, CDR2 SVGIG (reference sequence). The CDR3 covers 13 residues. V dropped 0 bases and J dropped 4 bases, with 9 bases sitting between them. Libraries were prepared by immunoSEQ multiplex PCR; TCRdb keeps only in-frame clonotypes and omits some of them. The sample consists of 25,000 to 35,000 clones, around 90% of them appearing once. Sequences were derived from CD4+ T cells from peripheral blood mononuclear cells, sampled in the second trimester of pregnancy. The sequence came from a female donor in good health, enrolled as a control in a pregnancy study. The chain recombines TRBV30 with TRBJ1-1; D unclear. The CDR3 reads CAWSVESGTEAFF. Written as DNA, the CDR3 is TGTGCCTGGAGTGTGGAGAGTGGCACTGAAGCTTTCTTT.